The 21 T cell receptor beta chains listed next were all sequenced from one sample in a study of CD8+CD57+ T cells in acquired aplastic anemia. CDR3 and TCR beta VDJ profiling relied on a genomic DNA template. Each CDR3 protein is one row after TCRdb ran MiXCR on the reads. Of some 140,000 distinct CDR3 sequences listed, less than 45% are singletons. Input material: sorted CD4+, CD8+, or CD8+CD57+ T cells (not recorded which) from PBMCs. These receptors originate from a human donor in good health, serving as a control.

On this clonotype itself: Possible read error: a much larger clone is one base away. The chain carries TRBV30 and TRBJ2-5; D may be TRBD2 (6 bases). The germline V gene encodes CDR1 GTSNPN and CDR2 SVGIG (reference sequence). This CDR3 is 13 amino acids long. Trimming left V 5 bases short and J 5 bases short, with 15 bases between. Here the CDR3 DNA reads TGTGCCTGGGACGGGGGAACGACGGAGACCCAGTACTTC. It specifies CAWDGGTTETQYF.

This clonotype was recorded a few times. J is TRBJ1-2 and V is TRBV18; no reliable D call. The CDR3 is made up of 16 amino acids. Germline-derived CDR1 and CDR2 are KGHSH and LQKENI. V was shortened by 2 bases and J by 1 base, with 14 bases between the two germline ends. The CDR3 DNA sequence: TGTGCCAGCTCACCAGAGGGCCCAAACCTTAACTATGGCTACACCTTC. Translation gives CASSPEGPNLNYGYTF.

V is TRBV19 and J is TRBJ1-6; TRBD1 agrees at 7 bases. Germline-derived CDR1 and CDR2 are LNHDA and SQIVND (reference sequence). The CDR3 totals 14 residues. J gave up 4 bases and V 9 bases, and 6 bases lay outside the gene matches. The CDR3 region is CASSDRAYNSPLHF. CDR3 nucleotide sequence: TGTGCCAGCAGCGACAGGGCTTATAATTCACCCCTCCACTTT.

The gene calls are TRBV20-1 and TRBJ1-4, with D tentatively TRBD1 (5 bases). Germline V lookup: CDR1 DFQATT, CDR2 SNEGSKA (reference sequence). The CDR3 consists of 14 residues. The V end lost 1 base, the J end lost 2 bases, and 8 bases lay between the germline ends. The CDR3 loop reads CSARGGVTNEKLFF. The CDR3 nucleotides read TGCAGTGCTAGAGGGGGGGTGACTAATGAAAAACTGTTTTTT.

This clonotype was seen repeatedly, ten times or more. The chain has TRBV6-5 and TRBJ1-2; D is ambiguous. This CDR3 is built from 14 residues. V lost 0 bases to trimming and J lost 6 bases, with 11 bases between them. CDR1 is MNHEY, CDR2 SVGAGI, per germline. CDR3 DNA sequence: TGTGCCAGCAGTTACTCCCTGGCCAGCCATGGCTACACCTTC. Translating it yields CASSYSLASHGYTF.

This clonotype turned up a few times. The rearrangement joins TRBV4-2 to TRBJ2-5, with a weak D call TRBD2 (5 bases). V lost 4 bases, J lost 2 bases, and 20 bases lay in between. CDR3 length equals 17 residues. Germline V gene data show CDR1 as LGHNA and CDR2 as YNFKEQ. CDR3 bases: TGTGCCAGCAGCCCCCGAGACCCCGCGCGAGGGCAAGAGACCCAGTACTTC. Its translation: CASSPRDPARGQETQYF.

About this clonotype: A much larger clone lies a single base off, so this may be a read error. The chain joins TRBV13 to TRBJ2-1; D call uncertain. With 3 bases removed from V and 9 bases from J, the gap between germline ends came to 9 bases. Germline V gene sequence: CDR1 PRHDT, CDR2 FYEKMQ (reference sequence). This CDR3 has 12 residues. The chain's CDR3 is CASSFLRSEQFF. DNA of the CDR3: TGTGCCAGCAGCTTTCTTCGGAGTGAGCAGTTCTTC.

In its sample, this clonotype was seen a few times. The chain recombines TRBV19 with TRBJ1-1, with no clear D. The CDR3 has 12 amino acids. The V and J ends lost 5 bases and 7 bases respectively, with 11 bases between them. Germline loops: CDR1 LNHDA, CDR2 SQIVND (reference sequence). The CDR3 DNA sequence: TGTGCCAGTAGTCCTCCTGGGATTGAAGCTTTCTTT. It is translated as CASSPPGIEAFF.

This clonotype was seen ten or more times. The gene calls are TRBV18 and TRBJ1-6; TRBD1 aligns across 9 bases. The CDR3 is 16 amino acids. CDR1 and CDR2 (germline): KGHSH, LQKENI. V gave up 4 bases and J gave up 10 bases; unmatched junction bases: 11. Here the CDR3 DNA reads TGTGCCAGCTCACTCAGCCGGGACAGGGTCAACTCACCCCTCCACTTT. Its translation: CASSLSRDRVNSPLHF.

The J gene is TRBJ2-2, the V gene TRBV13; D perhaps matches TRBD1 (5 bases). The V gene lost 5 bases and the J gene lost 6 bases, with 13 bases spanning the gap. This CDR3 comprises 14 residues. Looked up from germline, CDR1 is PRHDT and CDR2 is FYEKMQ (reference sequence). CDR3 amino acids: CASSATTAAGELFF. CDR3 DNA sequence: TGTGCCAGCAGCGCGACGACAGCTGCCGGGGAGCTGTTTTTT.

This clonotype was recorded at least ten times. The chain has TRBV19 and TRBJ2-5, with 8 positions matching TRBD2. V trimming: 3 bases; J trimming: 2 bases; junction bases outside the gene matches: 5. This CDR3 has 15 residues. Germline CDR1 reads LNHDA; CDR2 reads SQIVND (reference sequence). The CDR3 nucleotides read TGTGCCAGTAGTATCGCGGGAGGAGATCAAGAGACCCAGTACTTC. Protein: CASSIAGGDQETQYF.

This chain joins TRBV20-1 and TRBJ2-7, with 9 positions matching TRBD1. Unmatched junction bases numbered 6, after V lost 4 bases and J lost 5 bases. The germline V gene has CDR1 DFQATT and CDR2 SNEGSKA (reference sequence). The CDR3 spans 13 residues. The CDR3 is CSATRQGVHEQYF. CDR3 nucleotide sequence: TGCAGTGCTACGAGACAGGGGGTCCACGAGCAGTACTTC.

This clonotype has at least ten counts. The V call is TRBV20-1, the J call TRBJ1-2; D ambiguous. Looked up from germline, CDR1 is DFQATT and CDR2 is SNEGSKA (reference sequence). There are 11 residues in the CDR3. V was shortened by 5 bases and J by 2 bases, with 6 bases between the two germline ends. The CDR3 DNA is TGCAGTGCTGTACTCAACTATGGCTACACCTTC. Its protein product is CSAVLNYGYTF.

This clonotype was found many times. The rearrangement links TRBV7-9 to TRBJ1-1; the D is unclear. CDR3 size: 15 residues. The V end was cut by 0 bases, the J end by 8 bases, with 16 bases between. Germline CDR1 is SEHNR and CDR2 is FQNEAQ (reference sequence). The CDR3 DNA reads as TGTGCCAGCAGCTTAGCGCAGTACAGCCTAGAGGAAGCTTTCTTT. Translating it yields CASSLAQYSLEEAFF.

The rearrangement joins TRBV24-1 to TRBJ2-1; D remains unclear. V dropped 4 bases and J dropped 0 bases, with 6 bases sitting between them. The germline V gene encodes CDR1 KGHDR and CDR2 SFDVKD. This CDR3 comprises 14 residues. The CDR3 spells CATSEGISYNEQFF. CDR3 in DNA: TGTGCCACCAGTGAAGGTATCTCCTACAATGAGCAGTTCTTC.

Comment on this clonotype: Likely a read error: the CDR3 ends without its conserved phenylalanine or tryptophan. The chain employs TRBV7-2 and TRBJ1-4; 9 bases agree with TRBD1. The V gene's germline CDR1 is SGHTA and CDR2 FQGNSA. This CDR3 is built from 15 residues. The CDR3 nucleotides read TGTGCCAGCAGCTCACCGGGACAGGGCGATGAGAAACTGTTTCTT. Translation: CASSSPGQGDEKLFL.

The chain recombines TRBV5-8 with TRBJ1-6, with TRBD1 as a possible D gene (5 bases). V was clipped by 4 bases and J by 0 bases, with 8 bases between them. Per germline, CDR1 SGHTS and CDR2 YDEGEE. The CDR3 totals 15 residues. CDR3: CASSGGNSYNSPLHF. The CDR3 nucleotides read TGTGCCAGCAGCGGGGGGAACTCCTATAATTCACCCCTCCACTTT.

This clonotype was seen more than once but under ten times. Given a much more abundant clone one base away, this may be a read error. This rearrangement joins TRBV11-3 to TRBJ2-7, with TRBD2 matching 7 bases. Germline values: CDR1 SGHNT, CDR2 YENEEA. The CDR3 covers 14 residues. This CDR3 is CASSVSGRAGEQCF. The CDR3 DNA follows: TGTGCCAGCAGCGTTAGCGGCCGGGCGGGGGAGCAGTGCTTC.

This clonotype was counted between two and nine times. V gene TRBV9 combines with J gene TRBJ2-5; a possible D gene is TRBD1 (6 bases). Germline-derived CDR1 and CDR2 are SGDLS and YYNGEE. V shed 4 bases and J shed 3 bases, with 13 bases lying between them. This CDR3 spans 14 amino acids. The CDR3 region has the DNA TGTGCCAGCAGCCAGAACGGACAGAAAGAGACCCAGTACTTC. It specifies CASSQNGQKETQYF.

This clonotype was detected ten times or more. V usage is TRBV24-1 and J usage is TRBJ2-1, with D possibly being TRBD1 (5 bases). CDR3 size: 12 residues. Trimming shortened V by 4 bases and J by 16 bases, and 16 bases separated the two germline ends. Germline values: CDR1 KGHDR, CDR2 SFDVKD. The CDR3 bases are TGTGCCACCAGTGAAAGGGTAGGGGTCGCCTTCTTC. It translates to CATSERVGVAFF.

To note about this clonotype: A read error may produce the germline difference seen at one junction end. The chain is built from TRBV10-1 and TRBJ2-1; D is possibly TRBD2 (6 bases). Germline V gene lookup returns CDR1 WNHNN and CDR2 SYGVQD (reference sequence). This CDR3 spans 15 amino acids. CDR3 region: CASSQGGSSYNEQFF. CDR3 coding DNA: TGTGCCAGCAGCCAAGGAGGGTCTTCCTACAATGAGCAGTTCTTC.